This T cell receptor beta chain was identified during a study of T-cell memory formation after mild COVID-19. The CDR3 sequence is 14 residues long. V lost 4 bases and J lost 0, with 10 bases in between. TCR alpha and TCR beta cDNA libraries carrying sample barcodes and UMIs came from 5'RACE with constant-segment primers. TCRdb re-called the 5' RACE reads with MiXCR, one entry per CDR3 protein. Seen here are about 400,000 distinct CDR3 sequences, approximately 25% observed once, and the top ten hold 7.5% to 10%. Remarks on this clonotype: The antigen remains unidentified.

Regarding the study as a whole: The main location of contracting CD4+ clones was CM and EM, and that of contracting CD8+ clones was EMRA.

Sample: PBMCs or a T cell subset sorted from them (not recorded which). This receptor was taken from an adult woman who had mild COVID-19 (a few samples of this study predate the infection). Cell type and time point are not known. The rearrangement joins TRBV12-3 or TRBV12-4 to TRBJ2-7; D gene uncertain. The CDR3 DNA sequence: TGTGCCAGCAGTTACACAGAAAGCTCCTACGAGCAGTACTTC. The encoded protein is CASSYTESSYEQYF.